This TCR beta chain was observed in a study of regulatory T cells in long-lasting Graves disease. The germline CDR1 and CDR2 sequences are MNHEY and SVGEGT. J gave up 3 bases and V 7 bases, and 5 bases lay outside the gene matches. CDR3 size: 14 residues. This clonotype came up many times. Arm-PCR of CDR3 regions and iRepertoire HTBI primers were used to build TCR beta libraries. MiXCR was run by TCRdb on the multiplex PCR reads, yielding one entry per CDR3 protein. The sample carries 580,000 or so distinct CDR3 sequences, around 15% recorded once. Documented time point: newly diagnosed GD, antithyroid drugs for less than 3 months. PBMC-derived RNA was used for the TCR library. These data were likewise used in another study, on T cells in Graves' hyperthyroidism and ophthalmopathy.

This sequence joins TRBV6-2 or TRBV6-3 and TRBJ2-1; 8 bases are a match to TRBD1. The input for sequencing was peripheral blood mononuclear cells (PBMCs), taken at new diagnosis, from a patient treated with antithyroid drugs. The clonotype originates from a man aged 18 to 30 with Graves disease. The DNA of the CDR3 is TGTGCCAGCAATTCCGGGACAGGCTACAATGAGCAGTTCTTC. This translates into CASNSGTGYNEQFF.